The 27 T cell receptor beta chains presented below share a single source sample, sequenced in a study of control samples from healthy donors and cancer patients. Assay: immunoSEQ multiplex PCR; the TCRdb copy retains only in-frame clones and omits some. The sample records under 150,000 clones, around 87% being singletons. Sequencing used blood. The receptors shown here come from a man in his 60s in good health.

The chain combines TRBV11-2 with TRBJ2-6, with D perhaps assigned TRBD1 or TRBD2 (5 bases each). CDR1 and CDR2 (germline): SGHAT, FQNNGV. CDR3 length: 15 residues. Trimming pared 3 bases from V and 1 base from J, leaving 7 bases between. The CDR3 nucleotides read TGTGCCAGCAGCTTCGGGGCGTCTGGGGCCAACGTCCTGACTTTC. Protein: CASSFGASGANVLTF. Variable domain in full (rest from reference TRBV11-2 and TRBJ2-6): EAGVAQSPRYKIIEKRQSVAFWCNPISGHATLYWYQQILGQGPKLLIQFQNNGVVDDSQLPKDRFSAERLKGVDSTLKIQPAKLEDSAVYLCASSFGASGANVLTFGAGSRLTVL.

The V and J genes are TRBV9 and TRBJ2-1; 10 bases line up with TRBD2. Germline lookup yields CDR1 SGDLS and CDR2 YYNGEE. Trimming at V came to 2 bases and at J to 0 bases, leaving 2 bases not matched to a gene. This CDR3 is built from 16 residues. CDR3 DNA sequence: TGTGCCAGCAGCGTGAGCGGGGGGGCCTCCTACAATGAGCAGTTCTTC. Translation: CASSVSGGASYNEQFF.

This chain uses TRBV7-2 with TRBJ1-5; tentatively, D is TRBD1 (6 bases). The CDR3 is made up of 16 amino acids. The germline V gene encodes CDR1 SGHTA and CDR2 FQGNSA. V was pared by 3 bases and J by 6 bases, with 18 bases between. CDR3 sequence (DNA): TGTGCCAGCAGCTTGGGTCGAGGGGGGGTGAGTCAGCCCCAGCATTTT. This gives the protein CASSLGRGGVSQPQHF.

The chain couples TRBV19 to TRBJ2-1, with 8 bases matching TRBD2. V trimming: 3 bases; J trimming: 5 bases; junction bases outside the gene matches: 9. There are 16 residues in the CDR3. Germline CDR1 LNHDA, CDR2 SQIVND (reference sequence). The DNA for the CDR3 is TGTGCCAGTAGTATTCGGGCGCTAGCGGGCCACAATGAGCAGTTCTTC. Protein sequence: CASSIRALAGHNEQFF.

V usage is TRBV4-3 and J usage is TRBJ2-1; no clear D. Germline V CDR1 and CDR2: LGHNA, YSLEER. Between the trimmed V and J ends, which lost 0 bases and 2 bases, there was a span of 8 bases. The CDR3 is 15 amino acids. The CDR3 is CASSQEISTYNEQFF. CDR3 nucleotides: TGCGCCAGCAGCCAAGAAATTTCGACCTACAATGAGCAGTTCTTC.

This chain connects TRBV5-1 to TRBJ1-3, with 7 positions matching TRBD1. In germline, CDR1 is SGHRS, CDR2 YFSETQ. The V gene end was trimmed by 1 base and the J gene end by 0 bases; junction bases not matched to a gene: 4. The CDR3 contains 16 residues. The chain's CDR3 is CASSLQGDYSGNTIYF. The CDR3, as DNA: TGCGCCAGCAGCTTGCAGGGGGACTACTCTGGAAACACCATATATTTT.

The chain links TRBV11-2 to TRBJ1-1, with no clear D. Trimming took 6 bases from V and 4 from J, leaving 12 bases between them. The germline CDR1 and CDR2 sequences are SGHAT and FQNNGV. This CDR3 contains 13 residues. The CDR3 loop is CASSFGVGTEAFF. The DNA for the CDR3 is TGTGCCAGCAGTTTCGGTGTGGGCACTGAAGCTTTCTTT.

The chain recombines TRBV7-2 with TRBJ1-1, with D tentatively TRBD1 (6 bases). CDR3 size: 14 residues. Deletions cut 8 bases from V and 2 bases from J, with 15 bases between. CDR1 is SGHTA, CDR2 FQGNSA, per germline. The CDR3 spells CASGQQGLNTEAFF. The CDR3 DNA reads TGTGCCAGCGGCCAACAGGGACTTAACACTGAAGCTTTCTTT.

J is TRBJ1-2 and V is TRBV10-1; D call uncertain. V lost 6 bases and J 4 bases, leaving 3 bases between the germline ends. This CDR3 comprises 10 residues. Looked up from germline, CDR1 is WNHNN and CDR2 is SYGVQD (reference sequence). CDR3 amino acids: CASRGYGYTF. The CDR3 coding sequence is TGCGCCAGCAGGGGCTATGGCTACACCTTC.

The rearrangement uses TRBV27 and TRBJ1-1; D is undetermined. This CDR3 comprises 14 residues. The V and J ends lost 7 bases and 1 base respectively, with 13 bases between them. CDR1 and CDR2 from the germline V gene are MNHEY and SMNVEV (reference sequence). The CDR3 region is CASNPRGWNTEAFF. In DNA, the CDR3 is TGTGCCAGCAACCCCCGGGGATGGAACACTGAAGCTTTCTTT.

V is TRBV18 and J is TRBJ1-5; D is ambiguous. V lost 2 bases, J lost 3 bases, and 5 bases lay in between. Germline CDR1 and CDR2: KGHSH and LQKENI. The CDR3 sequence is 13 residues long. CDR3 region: CASSPGDNQPQHF. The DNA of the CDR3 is TGTGCCAGCTCACCAGGGGACAATCAGCCCCAGCATTTT.

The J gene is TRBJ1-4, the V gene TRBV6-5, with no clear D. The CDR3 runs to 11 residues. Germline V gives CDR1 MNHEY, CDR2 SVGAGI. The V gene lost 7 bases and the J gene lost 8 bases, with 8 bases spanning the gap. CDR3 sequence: CASTGGEKLFF. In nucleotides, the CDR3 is TGTGCCAGCACGGGAGGCGAAAAACTGTTTTTT.

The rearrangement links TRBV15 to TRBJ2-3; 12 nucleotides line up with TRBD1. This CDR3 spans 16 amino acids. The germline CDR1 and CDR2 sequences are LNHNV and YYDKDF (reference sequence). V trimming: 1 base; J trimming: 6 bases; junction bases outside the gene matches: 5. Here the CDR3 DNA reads TGTGCCACCAGCAGAGCCGGGACAGGGGGCGCTGATACGCAGTATTTT. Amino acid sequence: CATSRAGTGGADTQYF. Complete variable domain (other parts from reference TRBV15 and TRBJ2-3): DAMVIQNPRYQVTQFGKPVTLSCSQTLNHNVMYWYQQKSSQAPKLLFHYYDKDFNNEADTPDNFQSRRPNTSFCFLDIRSPGLGDTAMYLCATSRAGTGGADTQYFGPGTRLTVL.

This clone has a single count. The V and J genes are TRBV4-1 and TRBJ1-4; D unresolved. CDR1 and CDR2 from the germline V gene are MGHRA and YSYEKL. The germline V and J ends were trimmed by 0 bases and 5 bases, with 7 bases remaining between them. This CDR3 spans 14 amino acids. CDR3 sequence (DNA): TGCGCCAGCAGCCAAGATCTCAGGAATGAAAAACTGTTTTTT. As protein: CASSQDLRNEKLFF.

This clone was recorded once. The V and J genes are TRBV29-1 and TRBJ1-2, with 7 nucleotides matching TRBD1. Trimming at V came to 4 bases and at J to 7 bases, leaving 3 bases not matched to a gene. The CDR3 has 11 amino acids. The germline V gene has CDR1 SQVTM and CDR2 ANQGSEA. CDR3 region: CSVGTGRGYTF. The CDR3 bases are TGCAGCGTTGGGACAGGACGTGGCTACACCTTC. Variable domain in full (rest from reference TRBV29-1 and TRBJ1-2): SAVISQKPSRDICQRGTSLTIQCQVDSQVTMMFWYRQQPGQSLTLIATANQGSEATYESGFVIDKFPISRPNLTFSTLTVSNMSPEDSSIYLCSVGTGRGYTFGSGTRLTVV.

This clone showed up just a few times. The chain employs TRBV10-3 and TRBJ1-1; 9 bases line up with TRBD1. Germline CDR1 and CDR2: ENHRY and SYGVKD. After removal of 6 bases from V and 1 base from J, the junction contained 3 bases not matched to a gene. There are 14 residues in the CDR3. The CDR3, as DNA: TGTGCCATCAGGGGACAGGGACCGAACACTGAAGCTTTCTTT. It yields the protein CAIRGQGPNTEAFF.

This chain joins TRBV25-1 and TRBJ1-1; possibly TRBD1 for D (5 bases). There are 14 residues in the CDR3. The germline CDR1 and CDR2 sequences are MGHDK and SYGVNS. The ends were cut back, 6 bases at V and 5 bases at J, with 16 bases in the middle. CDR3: CASSQGGGGTEAFF. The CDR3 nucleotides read TGTGCCAGCAGCCAAGGCGGGGGAGGTACTGAAGCTTTCTTT.

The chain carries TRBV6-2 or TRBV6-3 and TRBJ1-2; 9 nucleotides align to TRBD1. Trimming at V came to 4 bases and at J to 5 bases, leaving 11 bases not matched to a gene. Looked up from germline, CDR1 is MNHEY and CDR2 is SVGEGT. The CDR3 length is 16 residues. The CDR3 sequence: CASSSLPGQGQYGYTF. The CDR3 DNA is TGTGCCAGCAGTTCCCTCCCAGGACAGGGGCAATATGGCTACACCTTC.

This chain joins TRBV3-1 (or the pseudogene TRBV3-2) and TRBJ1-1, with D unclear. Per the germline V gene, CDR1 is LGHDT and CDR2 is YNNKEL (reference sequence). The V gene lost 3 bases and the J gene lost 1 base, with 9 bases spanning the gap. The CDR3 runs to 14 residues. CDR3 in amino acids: CASSQSSQNTEAFF. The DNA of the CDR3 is TGTGCCAGCAGCCAGAGCAGCCAGAACACTGAAGCTTTCTTT.

The chain's CDR3 is CASSLLTGVGPQHF. CDR3 coding DNA: TGTGCCAGCAGTTTACTTACAGGCGTGGGGCCCCAGCATTTT. The J gene is TRBJ1-5, the V gene TRBV28; D possibly corresponds to TRBD1 (5 bases). The CDR3 loop spans 14 amino acids. The V gene's germline CDR1 is MDHEN and CDR2 SYDVKM. V was trimmed by 2 bases and J by 9 bases, leaving 14 bases between them.

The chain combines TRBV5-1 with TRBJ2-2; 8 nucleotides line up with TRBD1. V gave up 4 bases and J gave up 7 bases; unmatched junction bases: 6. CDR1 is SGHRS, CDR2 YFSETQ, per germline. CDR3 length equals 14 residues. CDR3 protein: CASSPDRAGGELFF. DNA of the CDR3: TGCGCCAGCAGCCCGGACAGGGCGGGCGGGGAGCTGTTTTTT.

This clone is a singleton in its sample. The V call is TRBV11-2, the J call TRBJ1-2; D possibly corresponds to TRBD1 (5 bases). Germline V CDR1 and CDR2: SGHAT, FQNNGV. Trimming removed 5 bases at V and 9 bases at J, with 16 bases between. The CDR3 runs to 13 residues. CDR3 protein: CASSPGRIGSYTF. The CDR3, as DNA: TGTGCCAGCAGCCCGGGGCGTATTGGTAGCTACACCTTC.

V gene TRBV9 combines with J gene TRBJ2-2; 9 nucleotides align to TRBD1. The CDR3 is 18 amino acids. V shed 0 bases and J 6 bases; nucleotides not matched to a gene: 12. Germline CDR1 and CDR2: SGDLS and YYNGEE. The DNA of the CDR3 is TGTGCCAGCAGCGTAGGCACCGGGACAGGGATTAGATCCGGGGAGCTGTTTTTT. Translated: CASSVGTGTGIRSGELFF.

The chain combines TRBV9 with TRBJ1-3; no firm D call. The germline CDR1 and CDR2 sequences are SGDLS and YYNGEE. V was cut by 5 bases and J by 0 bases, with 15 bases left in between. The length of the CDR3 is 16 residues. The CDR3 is CASRDSFKSSGNTIYF. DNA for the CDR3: TGTGCCAGCAGGGATTCCTTCAAAAGCTCTGGAAACACCATATATTTT.

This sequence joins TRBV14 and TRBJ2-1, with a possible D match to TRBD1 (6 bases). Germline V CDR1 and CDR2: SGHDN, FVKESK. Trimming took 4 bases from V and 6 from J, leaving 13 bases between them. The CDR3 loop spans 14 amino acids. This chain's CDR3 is CASSPLGARNEQFF. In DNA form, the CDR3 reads TGTGCCAGCAGCCCCCTGGGGGCCCGCAATGAGCAGTTCTTC.

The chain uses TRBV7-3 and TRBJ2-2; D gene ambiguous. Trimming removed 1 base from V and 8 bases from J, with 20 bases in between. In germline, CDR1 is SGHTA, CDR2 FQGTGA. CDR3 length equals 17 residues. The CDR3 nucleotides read TGTGCCAGCAGCTTAATAGAGTTCGGGCCGATTCCGGGGGAGCTGTTTTTT. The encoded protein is CASSLIEFGPIPGELFF.

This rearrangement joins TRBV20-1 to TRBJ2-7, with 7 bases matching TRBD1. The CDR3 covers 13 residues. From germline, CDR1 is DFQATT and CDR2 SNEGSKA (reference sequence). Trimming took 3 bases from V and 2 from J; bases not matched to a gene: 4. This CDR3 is CSASWTGAYEQYF. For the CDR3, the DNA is TGCAGTGCTAGTTGGACAGGAGCCTACGAGCAGTACTTC.